This entry lists 22 T cell receptor beta chains sequenced from one sample in a study of identical twins. TCRdb redid the calling of the 5' RACE reads with MiXCR, one entry per CDR3 protein. The profile shows 250,000 to 350,000 distinct CDR3 sequences, more than 6.5% of them singletons. Another study also made use of these data, one on yellow fever vaccine responses in identical twins.

Material: memory (CD45RO+) T cells sorted from blood. The source of these receptors is a woman aged 18-30 years in good health.

This chain links TRBV3-1 with TRBJ2-1, with D possibly being TRBD1 or TRBD2 (5 bases each). Per the germline V gene, CDR1 is LGHDT and CDR2 is YNNKEL (reference sequence). The CDR3 is 16 amino acids. V was trimmed by 4 bases and J by 7 bases, leaving 20 bases between them. In DNA, the CDR3 is TGTGCCAGCAGCCGCCTGATCCTGGGGGTAGGGAATGAGCAGTTCTTC. It codes for CASSRLILGVGNEQFF.

The chain has TRBV6-1 and TRBJ2-3; the match to TRBD1 covers 7 bases. CDR3 length equals 14 residues. After removal of 7 bases from V and 4 bases from J, the junction contained 8 bases not matched to a gene. Per the germline V gene, CDR1 is MNHNS and CDR2 is SASEGT. The DNA of the CDR3 is TGTGCCAGCACCCTGACAGGGTTAGCAGATACGCAGTATTTT. Its protein product is CASTLTGLADTQYF.

The chain joins TRBV3-1 to TRBJ2-7, with 8 nucleotides matching TRBD2. The germline V gene has CDR1 LGHDT and CDR2 YNNKEL (reference sequence). The CDR3 sequence is 14 residues long. V lost 2 bases, J lost 3 bases, and 3 bases stayed unmatched. The CDR3, as DNA: TGTGCCAGCAGCCAAACCGGGACTAGCTACGAGCAGTACTTC. The encoded protein is CASSQTGTSYEQYF.

This clonotype occurred many times. The rearrangement joins TRBV4-1 to TRBJ2-1; no firm D call. From germline, CDR1 is MGHRA and CDR2 YSYEKL. This CDR3 spans 16 amino acids. Trimming stripped 0 bases from V and 0 bases from J, with 9 bases between. CDR3 residues: CASSQDPIYSYNEQFF. The DNA for the CDR3 is TGCGCCAGCAGCCAAGATCCAATCTACTCCTACAATGAGCAGTTCTTC.

The rearrangement uses TRBV20-1 and TRBJ1-5; 7 nucleotides line up with TRBD1. V trimming: 5 bases; J trimming: 3 bases; junction bases outside the gene matches: 4. This CDR3 has 13 amino acids. Germline CDR1 DFQATT, CDR2 SNEGSKA (reference sequence). The DNA for the CDR3 is TGCAGTGCTTCAGGACAGGTCAATCAGCCCCAGCATTTT. It yields the protein CSASGQVNQPQHF.

The chain carries TRBV7-3 and TRBJ2-1; 9 nucleotides line up with TRBD2. Trimming removed 0 bases from V and 6 bases from J; junction bases left unmatched: 6. The CDR3 runs 16 residues. The germline V gene has CDR1 SGHTA and CDR2 FQGTGA. The DNA of the CDR3 is TGTGCCAGCAGCTTAACTGCGGGAGGGCCTGTCAATGAGCAGTTCTTC. Translating gives CASSLTAGGPVNEQFF.

This clonotype was observed many times. The chain employs TRBV27 and TRBJ2-1; D gene ambiguous. Germline loops: CDR1 MNHEY, CDR2 SMNVEV (reference sequence). CDR3 size: 15 residues. The germline V and J ends were trimmed by 5 bases and 0 bases, with 11 bases remaining between them. CDR3 region: CASSPTISSYNEQFF. The CDR3 DNA is TGTGCCAGCAGTCCCACCATAAGCTCCTACAATGAGCAGTTCTTC.

The chain links TRBV7-7 to TRBJ2-5; TRBD2 aligns across 8 bases. The V gene's germline CDR1 is SSHAT and CDR2 FNYEAQ (reference sequence). The trim removed 4 bases at V and 7 bases at J, leaving 8 bases unmatched. The CDR3 sequence is 14 residues long. This CDR3 is CASSSGGDLGTQYF. DNA for the CDR3: TGTGCCAGCAGCTCGGGGGGGGACCTCGGGACCCAGTACTTC. The complete variable domain, with remaining parts taken from reference TRBV7-7 and TRBJ2-5, reads GAGVSQSPRYKVTKRGQDVTLRCDPISSHATLYWYQQALGQGPEFLTYFNYEAQPDKSGLPSDRFSAERPEGSISTLTIQRTEQRDSAMYRCASSSGGDLGTQYFGPGTRLLVL.

There are many counts of this clonotype. The V and J genes are TRBV12-3 or TRBV12-4 and TRBJ2-7, with TRBD2 identical over 7 bases. The CDR3 is 15 amino acids. The V segment lost 6 bases and the J segment 0 bases; nucleotides outside the gene matches: 8. CDR3 in DNA: TGTGCCAGCAGCCTTTCATCGGGGGGCTCCTACGAGCAGTACGTC. Protein product: CASSLSSGGSYEQYV.

Only a few counts were recorded for this clonotype. The rearrangement links TRBV19 to TRBJ1-1; D is unclear. The CDR3 consists of 13 residues. From germline, CDR1 is LNHDA and CDR2 SQIVND (reference sequence). V lost 3 bases to trimming and J lost 0 bases, with 5 bases between them. The DNA of the CDR3 is TGTGCCAGTAGTATCACAATGAACACTGAAGCTTTCTTT. It is translated as CASSITMNTEAFF.

This chain joins TRBV6-4 and TRBJ2-2; a weak D match, TRBD2 (5 bases). With 0 bases removed from V and 6 bases from J, the gap between germline ends came to 5 bases. There are 13 residues in the CDR3. In germline, CDR1 is MRHNA, CDR2 SNTAGT. The CDR3 coding sequence is TGTGCCAGCAGTGACTCAGCGGCCGGGGAGCTGTTTTTT. Protein product: CASSDSAAGELFF.

The CDR3 region is CASSSPLQKSLTNTGELFF. For the CDR3, the DNA is TGCGCCAGCAGCTCTCCCCTCCAGAAATCCTTGACGAACACCGGGGAGCTGTTTTTT. The chain is built from TRBV5-1 and TRBJ2-2; D is uncertain. Germline CDR1 is SGHRS and CDR2 is YFSETQ. The CDR3 has 19 amino acids. V gave up 3 bases and J gave up 0 bases, with 21 bases separating them.

The genes are TRBV6-5 and TRBJ1-5, with D possibly being TRBD1 (5 bases). This CDR3 comprises 16 residues. Trimming stripped 0 bases from V and 4 bases from J, with 13 bases between. Per germline, CDR1 MNHEY and CDR2 SVGAGI. DNA of the CDR3: TGTGCCAGCAGTTACTCAAGAAAGGGGAAGAATCAGCCCCAGCATTTT. Encoded protein: CASSYSRKGKNQPQHF.

The chain couples TRBV6-1 to TRBJ2-1; 7 bases line up with TRBD2. Per the germline V gene, CDR1 is MNHNS and CDR2 is SASEGT. V dropped 3 bases and J dropped 3; count of bases not matched to a gene: 8. The CDR3 runs 16 residues. CDR3 protein: CASSDGSTGGYNEQFF. The DNA for the CDR3 is TGTGCCAGCAGTGACGGGTCAACGGGAGGCTACAATGAGCAGTTCTTC.

The rearrangement joins TRBV12-5 to TRBJ2-3, with no clear D. This CDR3 has 15 residues. Deletions cut 7 bases from V and 0 bases from J, with 14 bases between. Germline loops: CDR1 LGHNT, CDR2 FRNRAP. The CDR3 reads CASAQSLPSTDTQYF. The CDR3 DNA is TGTGCTAGTGCCCAATCTCTACCCAGCACAGATACGCAGTATTTT.

There are many counts of this clonotype. The chain has TRBV6-2 or TRBV6-3 and TRBJ2-7, with 12 bases fitting TRBD1. Germline CDR1 and CDR2: MNHEY and SVGEGT. Unmatched junction bases numbered 2, after V lost 0 bases and J lost 8 bases. The length of the CDR3 is 14 residues. The CDR3 protein is CASSYSGQGAQQYF. CDR3 in DNA: TGTGCCAGCAGTTACTCGGGACAGGGGGCTCAGCAGTACTTC.

The V gene is TRBV29-1, the J gene TRBJ1-1, with 7 bases that match TRBD1. Germline trimming cut 4 bases from V and 4 bases from J; bases unmatched to any gene: 3. The CDR3 is 12 amino acids. Germline V gene sequence: CDR1 SQVTM, CDR2 ANQGSEA. The CDR3 protein is CSVVSGGTEAFF. The CDR3 DNA reads TGCAGCGTTGTGTCAGGGGGCACTGAAGCTTTCTTT. The full variable domain, rest sourced from reference TRBV29-1 and TRBJ1-1, is SAVISQKPSRDICQRGTSLTIQCQVDSQVTMMFWYRQQPGQSLTLIATANQGSEATYESGFVIDKFPISRPNLTFSTLTVSNMSPEDSSIYLCSVVSGGTEAFFGQGTRLTVV.

In this sample, this clonotype turned up many times. The chain combines TRBV7-2 with TRBJ2-3; maybe TRBD2 (6 bases). Germline loops: CDR1 SGHTA, CDR2 FQGNSA. Trimming shortened V by 11 bases and J by 4 bases, and 16 bases separated the two germline ends. The CDR3 length is 13 residues. The DNA for the CDR3 is TGTGCCCTAGGTGCGGGATTGTCAGATACGCAGTATTTT. Translating gives CALGAGLSDTQYF. The entire variable domain, with the rest obtained from reference TRBV7-2 and TRBJ2-3, is as follows: GAGVSQSPSNKVTEKGKDVELRCDPISGHTALYWYRQSLGQGLEFLIYFQGNSAPDKSGLPSDRFSAERTGGSVSTLTIQRTQQEDSAVYLCALGAGLSDTQYFGPGTRLTVL.

This clonotype was seen only a few times. The chain carries TRBV12-3 or TRBV12-4 and TRBJ2-3; TRBD2 matches 10 bases. After removal of 5 bases from V and 1 base from J, the junction contained 3 bases not matched to a gene. CDR3 length equals 15 residues. CDR3: CASSTGTSGTDTQYF. The CDR3 DNA is TGTGCCAGCAGTACCGGGACTAGCGGCACAGATACGCAGTATTTT.

This clonotype was seen at least ten times. The chain joins TRBV7-2 to TRBJ2-7, with a tentative D call TRBD1 (5 bases). Germline-derived CDR1 and CDR2 are SGHTA and FQGNSA. CDR3 length equals 12 residues. The V end was cut by 1 base, the J end by 6 bases, with 7 bases between. This CDR3 is CASSLGGREQYF. Written as DNA, the CDR3 is TGTGCCAGCAGCTTAGGGGGCCGCGAGCAGTACTTC.

The rearrangement links TRBV28 to TRBJ2-3; possibly TRBD1 for D (5 bases). The CDR3 has 16 residues. Per germline, CDR1 MDHEN and CDR2 SYDVKM. With 3 bases removed from V and 1 base from J, the gap between germline ends came to 14 bases. The CDR3 region is CASSLLGLRGTDTQYF. The CDR3 bases are TGTGCCAGCAGTTTGTTGGGGCTTCGAGGCACAGATACGCAGTATTTT.

This clonotype was seen more than once but under ten times. The chain carries TRBV11-2 and TRBJ2-1; tentatively, D is TRBD1 (6 bases). The V and J ends lost 7 bases and 0 bases respectively, with 16 bases between them. In germline, CDR1 is SGHAT, CDR2 FQNNGV. This CDR3 spans 16 amino acids. The CDR3 coding sequence is TGTGCCAGCAAACCGGGTGACAGGAGCTCCTACAATGAGCAGTTCTTC. This encodes CASKPGDRSSYNEQFF.